This TCR beta chain was documented in a study of regulatory T cells in long-lasting Graves disease. This clonotype turned up a few times. Its antigen remains unknown. Study results and caveats: Sampling was limited to peripheral blood rather than thyroid tissue.

The germline CDR1 and CDR2 sequences are KGHDR and SFDVKD. The V gene lost 6 bases and the J gene lost 2 bases, with 9 bases spanning the gap. This CDR3 has 13 residues. Specified time point: persistent/refractory GD, antithyroid drugs over 5 years with positive TRAb. PBMC-derived RNA was used for the TCR library. Combining iRepertoire HTBI primers with Arm-PCR of CDR3 regions, the authors built TCR beta libraries. One entry per CDR3 protein, called by TCRdb with MiXCR from the multiplex PCR reads. The sample shows 310,000 or so distinct CDR3 sequences, 22% of them seen only once. The sequence was collected from a female donor with Graves disease. Sample: peripheral blood mononuclear cells (PBMCs), taken when the disease was refractory, from a patient treated with antithyroid drugs. The V gene is TRBV24-1, the J gene TRBJ2-5; perhaps TRBD2 as D (5 bases). The CDR3 bases are TGTGCCACCAGTAAAGCGGATCAAGAGACCCAGTACTTC. Protein product: CATSKADQETQYF.